This passage covers 5 T cell receptor beta chains from one sample sequenced in a study of blood T cell repertoires in COVID-19. Repertoires were generated with immunoSEQ multiplex PCR, while TCRdb's copy carries only in-frame clones and drops some. This sample yields about 300,000 clones, of which approximately 90% are seen a single time; approximately 7.2% belongs to the top ten. The sequencing input was peripheral blood. The receptors originated from a woman between 25 and 40 years old who had recovered from COVID-19.

The V call is TRBV5-1, the J call TRBJ2-7; 11 bases agree with TRBD1. CDR1 SGHRS and CDR2 YFSETQ come from the germline V gene. The V gene end was trimmed by 7 bases and the J gene end by 4 bases; junction bases not matched to a gene: 7. This CDR3 has 14 residues. The CDR3 reads CASAPGQGVYEQYF. The DNA for the CDR3 is TGCGCCAGCGCGCCGGGACAGGGGGTTTACGAGCAGTACTTC.

The chain combines TRBV15 with TRBJ1-4, with 7 bases that match TRBD1. The germline gives CDR1 LNHNV, CDR2 YYDKDF (reference sequence). The ends lost 6 bases at V and 2 bases at J; junction bases unmatched: 3. The CDR3 runs 14 residues. CDR3 sequence (DNA): TGTGCCACCAGTACAGGGGCTACTAATGAAAAACTGTTTTTT. Translated, it gives CATSTGATNEKLFF.

DNA for the CDR3: TGTGCCAGCTCATCTACTAGCGGGGGCACAGATACGCAGTATTTT. This sequence encodes CASSSTSGGTDTQYF. The rearrangement joins TRBV18 to TRBJ2-3, with 10 bases aligning to TRBD2. CDR1 is KGHSH and CDR2 is LQKENI in the germline V gene. The CDR3 covers 15 residues. Trimming cost V 5 bases and J 1 base; bases outside gene matches: 3.

V and J are TRBV12-3 or TRBV12-4 and TRBJ1-2, with D unresolved. The CDR3 is 12 amino acids. V lost 6 bases to trimming and J lost 3 bases, with 8 bases between them. The DNA of the CDR3 is TGTGCCAGCAGCCTTCGGGACTATGGCTACACCTTC. It encodes CASSLRDYGYTF.

The chain is built from TRBV11-3 and TRBJ2-7; 7 bases agree with TRBD1. Trimming took 3 bases from V and 6 from J; bases not matched to a gene: 8. The CDR3 is made up of 14 amino acids. From germline, CDR1 is SGHNT and CDR2 YENEEA. This chain's CDR3 is CASSLGTAWSEQYF. The DNA for the CDR3 is TGTGCCAGCAGCTTGGGGACAGCTTGGAGCGAGCAGTACTTC.